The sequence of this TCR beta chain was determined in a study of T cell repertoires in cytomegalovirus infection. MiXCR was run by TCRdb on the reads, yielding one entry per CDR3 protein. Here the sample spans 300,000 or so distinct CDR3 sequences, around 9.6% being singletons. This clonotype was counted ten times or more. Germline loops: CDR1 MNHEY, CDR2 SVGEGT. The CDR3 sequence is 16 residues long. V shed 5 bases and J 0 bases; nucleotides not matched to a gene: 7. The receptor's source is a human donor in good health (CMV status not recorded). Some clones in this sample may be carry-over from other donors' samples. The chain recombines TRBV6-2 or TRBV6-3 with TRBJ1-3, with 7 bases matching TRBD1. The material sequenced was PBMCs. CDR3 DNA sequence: TGTGCCAGCAGTCCCCCGGGACAGATCTCTGGAAACACCATATATTTT. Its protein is CASSPPGQISGNTIYF.